This T cell receptor (beta chain) was sequenced during a study of T cell responses to AZD1222 COVID-19 vaccine. Background on the study: Second doses were pooled across both intervals (about 4 or about 12 weeks).

The J segment lost 1 base and the V segment lost 5 bases, leaving 4 bases of the junction unmatched. CDR1 is SQVTM and CDR2 is ANQGSEA in the germline V gene. The CDR3 has 13 residues. Overall study results and limits: Repertoire sampling occurred only after the peak T cell response. Targeting of unmutated variant regions was reportedly seen in nearly half of spike-specific TCRs. Most donors were white British and more were female, and clonal diversity was possibly underestimated.

Concerning this clone: Its specificity is not known.

Sequenced by immunoSEQ multiplex PCR; TCRdb stores in-frame clones only, minus some. The table lists approximately 170,000 clones, 91% of them singletons, with 4% to 5.5% in the top ten. The receptor was isolated from an adult in good health. The chain joins TRBV29-1 to TRBJ1-1, with 7 nucleotides matching TRBD1. The specimen was peripheral blood, collected on day 0 of AZD1222 vaccination. This chain's CDR3 is CSVRGGPNTEAFF. The CDR3 region has the DNA TGCAGCGTTCGAGGGGGCCCGAACACTGAAGCTTTCTTT.